This T cell receptor beta chain originates from a study of shared clonotypes between healthy human individuals. Study-level background: Sampling drew on donors who were two women and a few men aged 18 to 49.

In the naive CD8 group, cells lacked CD45RO and were positively selected for CCR7, so terminally differentiated effector memory CD45RA+ cells were left out. The study's findings and limits: Non-shared clonotypes showed lower generation probabilities than clonotypes common to all four donors.

Trimming took 3 bases from V and 4 from J; bases not matched to a gene: 6. Germline values: CDR1 SGDLS, CDR2 YYNGEE. The CDR3 consists of 15 residues. As to this clone: The antigen is not known.

The assay was immunoSEQ multiplex PCR, and TCRdb's table has in-frame clones only and misses some. In the table there are hundreds of thousands of clones, around 96% of which are singletons. The receptor was isolated from a woman younger than 45 in good health. The chain is built from TRBV9 and TRBJ2-3; TRBD2 agrees at 9 bases. The specimen sequenced was naive CD8+ T cells sorted from blood. The CDR3 DNA sequence: TGTGCCAGCAGCGGTAGCGGGAGTTCGGCAGATACGCAGTATTTT. Translation: CASSGSGSSADTQYF.